The 20 T cell receptor beta chains presented below share a single source sample, sequenced in a study of tumor-infiltrating lymphocytes in localized non-small cell lung cancer (dated by TCRdb to the early 2020s). Receptor amplification or capture employed the immunoSEQ multiplex PCR assay. This immuneACCESS table, as held by TCRdb, lists in-frame sequences with V and J called but not all clones. Of the missing ones, under half trace to an unresolved V gene in checked studies; the others have no known cause. This sample comprises more than 9,000 clones, 63% of them detected only once. Around 9.1% of the sample is held by the ten biggest clonotypes. Sequenced input: lung tumor tissue. These receptors came from a human donor with non-small cell lung cancer.

The rearrangement joins TRBV29-1 to TRBJ1-1; 9 bases align to TRBD1. Germline trimming cut 6 bases from V and 3 bases from J; bases unmatched to any gene: 8. Germline V gene data show CDR1 as SQVTM and CDR2 as ANQGSEA. The CDR3 runs 14 residues. The CDR3 here is CSVLSGTGYTEAFF. The DNA of the CDR3 is TGCAGCGTCCTGTCCGGGACAGGGTACACTGAAGCTTTCTTT.

V and J are TRBV7-6 and TRBJ2-1; 8 bases map to TRBD2. The CDR3 has 16 amino acids. V shed 5 bases, J shed 6 bases, and the junction held 12 bases outside the gene matches. From germline, CDR1 is SGHVS and CDR2 FNYEAQ. CDR3 loop: CASSRARGGPSNEQFF. CDR3 DNA: TGTGCCAGCAGCCGCGCCCGGGGGGGGCCGTCCAATGAGCAGTTCTTC.

The chain carries TRBV5-6 and TRBJ2-4; unclear D gene. Trimming removed 4 bases at V and 4 bases at J, with 12 bases between. The germline CDR1 and CDR2 sequences are SGHDT and YYEEEE. CDR3 size: 14 residues. Written as DNA, the CDR3 is TGTGCCAGCAGCCCATGGGCAGTAAAAAACATTCAGTACTTC. Its translation is CASSPWAVKNIQYF.

The chain links TRBV9 to TRBJ1-1; 8 bases match TRBD1. Germline CDR1 reads SGDLS; CDR2 reads YYNGEE. The CDR3 contains 15 residues. V lost 0 bases, J lost 5 bases, and 6 bases stayed unmatched. The CDR3 DNA reads TGTGCCAGCAGCGTAGGAGCCAGGGGGCTAACTGAAGCTTTCTTT. It specifies CASSVGARGLTEAFF.

The chain has TRBV7-9 and TRBJ2-7; 8 nucleotides agree with TRBD1. Trimming cost V 5 bases and J 6 bases; bases outside gene matches: 6. The CDR3 runs to 13 residues. The germline CDR1 and CDR2 sequences are SEHNR and FQNEAQ (reference sequence). The CDR3 reads CASSQTGVAEQYF. As DNA, the CDR3 is TGTGCCAGCAGCCAGACAGGGGTGGCCGAGCAGTACTTC.

This sequence joins TRBV9 and TRBJ2-2, with TRBD2 matching over 9 bases. The germline V gene has CDR1 SGDLS and CDR2 YYNGEE. Trimming removed 0 bases from V and 0 bases from J; junction bases left unmatched: 9. The CDR3 runs 19 residues. Here the CDR3 reads CASSVAPLAGLPNTGELFF. The CDR3 nucleotides read TGTGCCAGCAGCGTAGCCCCGCTAGCGGGGTTACCGAACACCGGGGAGCTGTTTTTT.

The chain joins TRBV5-1 to TRBJ2-1; no clear D. Germline CDR1 is SGHRS and CDR2 is YFSETQ. Trimming stripped 0 bases from V and 9 bases from J, with 7 bases between. The CDR3 is 12 residues long. The CDR3 is CASSLEGGEQFF. CDR3 coding DNA: TGCGCCAGCAGCTTGGAGGGTGGTGAGCAGTTCTTC.

This sequence joins TRBV7-2 and TRBJ2-7; D not certain. The CDR3 runs to 13 residues. V was cut by 5 bases and J by 7 bases, with 15 bases left in between. Germline CDR1 SGHTA, CDR2 FQGNSA. CDR3 residues: CASSRVALTEQYF. CDR3 bases: TGTGCCAGCAGCCGAGTGGCCCTGACAGAGCAGTACTTC.

Only a few counts were recorded for this clone. The rearrangement links TRBV28 to TRBJ1-1; the D is unclear. Germline V gene lookup returns CDR1 MDHEN and CDR2 SYDVKM. V shed 6 bases and J shed 5 bases, with 13 bases lying between them. The CDR3 spans 13 residues. The CDR3 nucleotides read TGTGCCAGCAGACTACGGGGAGGGACTGAAGCTTTCTTT. Its translation is CASRLRGGTEAFF.

This clone was observed a few times. The V and J genes are TRBV27 and TRBJ2-5; the D call may be TRBD1 or TRBD2 (5 bases each). Trimming removed 5 bases from V and 1 base from J, with 14 bases in between. Germline V gene lookup returns CDR1 MNHEY and CDR2 SMNVEV (reference sequence). The CDR3 contains 15 residues. The chain's CDR3 is CASSPREGVQETQYF. The CDR3 DNA sequence: TGTGCCAGCAGTCCCCGGGAAGGGGTCCAAGAGACCCAGTACTTC.

V gene TRBV5-6 combines with J gene TRBJ2-7; possible D gene TRBD1, 5 bases. The germline V and J ends were trimmed by 3 bases and 2 bases, with 12 bases remaining between them. Per the germline V gene, CDR1 is SGHDT and CDR2 is YYEEEE. The CDR3 totals 14 residues. The CDR3 loop is CASSSQTDTYEQYF. In nucleotides, the CDR3 is TGTGCCAGCAGCTCCCAGACAGACACCTACGAGCAGTACTTC. Together with reference TRBV5-6 and TRBJ2-7, the CDR3 gives the full variable domain: DAGVTQSPTHLIKTRGQQVTLRCSPKSGHDTVSWYQQALGQGPQFIFQYYEEEERQRGNFPDRFSGHQFPNYSSELNVNALLLGDSALYLCASSSQTDTYEQYFGPGTRLTVT.

V gene TRBV11-3 combines with J gene TRBJ2-1; D gene uncertain. The CDR3 runs to 14 residues. Germline-derived CDR1 and CDR2 are SGHNT and YENEEA. The V and J ends lost 2 bases and 7 bases respectively, with 12 bases between them. This CDR3 reads CASSLSIGRNEQFF. Written as DNA, the CDR3 is TGTGCCAGCAGCTTATCGATCGGCCGGAATGAGCAGTTCTTC.

The chain has TRBV6-1 and TRBJ1-2; TRBD1 might be the D (6 bases). CDR1 and CDR2 (germline): MNHNS, SASEGT. This CDR3 spans 12 amino acids. Trimming cost V 8 bases and J 7 bases, with 14 bases left between them. This CDR3 is CASLSGAVGYTF. The CDR3, as DNA: TGTGCCAGCCTTTCAGGGGCAGTTGGCTACACCTTC.

This chain links TRBV19 with TRBJ1-1; TRBD1 is a possible D gene (6 bases). CDR1 and CDR2 (germline): LNHDA, SQIVND (reference sequence). This CDR3 spans 15 amino acids. V was pared by 1 base and J by 5 bases, with 14 bases between. In nucleotides, the CDR3 is TGTGCCAGTAGTATAGGAGGGGGGGTTGGAACTGAAGCTTTCTTT. Amino acid sequence: CASSIGGGVGTEAFF.

The chain combines TRBV5-1 with TRBJ1-2; maybe TRBD1 (5 bases). CDR3 length: 14 residues. Germline CDR1 SGHRS, CDR2 YFSETQ. Trimming took 5 bases from V and 8 from J, leaving 19 bases between them. The CDR3 reads CASSWSGGREGYTF. The CDR3 DNA follows: TGCGCCAGCAGTTGGTCTGGGGGAAGGGAAGGCTACACCTTC.

V gene TRBV7-8 combines with J gene TRBJ2-7; 7 positions agree with TRBD1. The CDR3 sequence is 14 residues long. V dropped 5 bases and J dropped 9; count of bases not matched to a gene: 13. CDR1 is SGHVS, CDR2 FQNEAQ, per germline. This chain's CDR3 is CASSPRPRQGLQYF. The CDR3 DNA sequence: TGTGCCAGCAGCCCCCGCCCCCGACAGGGTTTGCAGTACTTC.

The chain combines TRBV4-1 with TRBJ1-5; D possibly corresponds to TRBD1 (6 bases). The germline CDR1 and CDR2 sequences are MGHRA and YSYEKL. The CDR3 loop spans 17 amino acids. V shed 1 base and J shed 6 bases, with 19 bases lying between them. CDR3 protein: CASSQGIRFRGGQPQHF. The CDR3 coding sequence is TGCGCCAGCAGCCAAGGTATTAGGTTCAGGGGAGGTCAGCCCCAGCATTTT.

This chain connects TRBV13 to TRBJ2-1; D ambiguous. Trimming shortened V by 3 bases and J by 8 bases, and 8 bases separated the two germline ends. Germline-derived CDR1 and CDR2 are PRHDT and FYEKMQ (reference sequence). This CDR3 is 12 amino acids long. The CDR3 DNA sequence: TGTGCCAGCAGCTTGGGTCTGGATGAGCAGTTCTTC. Protein product: CASSLGLDEQFF.

This clone was found a few times. This chain joins TRBV30 and TRBJ1-1; D remains unclear. This CDR3 has 11 residues. Deletions cut 0 bases from V and 7 bases from J, with 6 bases between. Germline assignment: CDR1 GTSNPN and CDR2 SVGIG (reference sequence). CDR3 residues: CAWSVTDEAFF. The CDR3 region has the DNA TGTGCCTGGAGTGTAACAGATGAAGCTTTCTTT.

The genes are TRBV7-9 and TRBJ1-4; a possible D gene is TRBD1 (6 bases). V was clipped by 3 bases and J by 4 bases, with 12 bases between them. CDR1 and CDR2 from the germline V gene are SEHNR and FQNEAQ (reference sequence). The CDR3 length is 15 residues. The CDR3 nucleotides read TGTGCCAGCAGCTTGGAGACAGGCCTTAATGAAAAACTGTTTTTT. Its translation: CASSLETGLNEKLFF.